This T cell receptor beta chain is drawn from a study of T cell changes during pregnancy in multiple sclerosis. The V gene end was trimmed by 3 bases and the J gene end by 3 bases; junction bases not matched to a gene: 9. In germline, CDR1 is SNHLY, CDR2 FYNNEI. CDR3 length: 16 residues. TCRdb's copy holds only in-frame clones and misses some; the assay was immunoSEQ multiplex PCR. The profile shows about 59,000 clones, roughly 94% of them singletons. This clone is a singleton in its sample. Sequenced here: CD8+ T cells from peripheral blood mononuclear cells, sampled after pregnancy. The chain joins TRBV2 to TRBJ2-7, with 9 bases lining up with TRBD1. The receptor was isolated from a female donor with multiple sclerosis, enrolled in a pregnancy study. CDR3 region: CASSDAARTGDYEQYF. The CDR3 DNA reads as TGTGCCAGCAGTGACGCTGCCCGGACAGGGGACTACGAGCAGTACTTC. Using reference TRBV2 and TRBJ2-7 for the parts outside the CDR3, the full variable domain is EPEVTQTPSHQVTQMGQEVILRCVPISNHLYFYWYRQILGQKVEFLVSFYNNEISEKSEIFDDQFSVERPDGSNFTLKIRSTKLEDSAMYFCASSDAARTGDYEQYFGPGTRLTVT.